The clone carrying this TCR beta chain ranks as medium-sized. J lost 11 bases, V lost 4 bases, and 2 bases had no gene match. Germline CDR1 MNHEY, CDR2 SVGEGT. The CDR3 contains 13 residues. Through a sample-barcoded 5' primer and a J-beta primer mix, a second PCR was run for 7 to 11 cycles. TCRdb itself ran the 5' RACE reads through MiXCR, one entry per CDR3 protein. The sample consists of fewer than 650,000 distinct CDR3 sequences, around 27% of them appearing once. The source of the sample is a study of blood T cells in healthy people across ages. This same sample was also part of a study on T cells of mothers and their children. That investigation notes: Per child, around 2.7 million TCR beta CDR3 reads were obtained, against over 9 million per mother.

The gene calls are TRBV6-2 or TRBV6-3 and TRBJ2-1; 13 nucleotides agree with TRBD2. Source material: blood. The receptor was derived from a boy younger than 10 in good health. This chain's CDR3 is CASSWGLAGQQFF. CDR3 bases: TGTGCCAGCAGTTGGGGACTAGCGGGACAGCAGTTCTTC.